This T cell receptor (beta chain) was obtained from a study of Ad26.COV2.S vaccination and SARS-CoV-2 variants (dated by TCRdb to the early 2020s). Regarding the research as a whole: Donors in the vaccine arm were drawn from COV1001, a phase I-IIa trial of Ad26.COV2.S in healthy adults that was multicentre, randomized, double-blind and placebo-controlled. TCRbeta repertoire sequencing was used to assess the specificity and breadth of SARS-CoV-2-reactive T cell receptors after Ad26.COV2.S vaccination. Trial participants were randomized into five groups of five, in which low-dose or high-dose Ad26.COV2.S was given once or twice, or placebo was given on both occasions. A total of 32 samples were included in the TCR-sequenced set, comprising some 20 Ad26.COV2.S vaccine recipients, 5 placebo recipients and 8 SARS-CoV-2 convalescent individuals. Investigators remained blinded to trial group allocation during experiments and outcome assessment. Dosing of Ad26.COV2.S was intramuscular, at either 5x10^10 or 1x10^11 viral particles, delivered as one shot or as two shots spaced 56 days apart. The research as a whole found: Comparable non-spike TCR breadth was observed between vaccine and placebo recipients, consistent with only spike being contained in the vaccine. The authors noted that the TCR breadth and depth analyses may have underestimated total T cell responses. The study was not powered to compare responses between vaccine doses or regimens. Higher spike-specific TCR breadth was observed in Ad26.COV2.S recipients than in placebo recipients (P = 0.0014). After vaccination, spike-specific CD8+ and CD4+ T cell responses were reported to show substantial breadth.

The immunoSEQ Assay was the method used to sequence TCRbeta CDR3 regions. After extraction, genomic DNA underwent amplification by bias-controlled multiplex PCR, followed by high-throughput sequencing. On the study's bioinformatics: To quantify the absolute abundance of every unique TCRbeta CDR3 region, sequences were collapsed and filtered. Usable DNA was measured by amplifying reference genes present in all nucleated cells, and TCRbeta template counts were normalized to that usable DNA to estimate T cell fraction. Repertoire TCRs were annotated as SARS-CoV-2-specific by exact matching of V gene, CDR3 amino acid sequence and J gene to a known reactive TCR set. The reference SARS-CoV-2 TCR set was derived from MIRA and filtered for enrichment in COVID-19-positive ImmuneCODE repertoires, a step that removed public or cross-reactive TCRs. Drawing on the MIRA antigens, annotated TCRs were analysed further at the level of specific ORF or position within ORF. Breadth was defined as the number of annotated unique rearrangements divided by the total number of unique productive rearrangements, and depth was defined as the summed frequency of the annotated unique rearrangements. Two-sided Wilcoxon rank-sum tests were used to compare TCR breadth between groups. TCRdb provides this immuneACCESS table in a form limited to in-frame rearrangements. Some clones are lacking; in checked studies, under half of them reflect an unresolved V gene, and why the rest are absent is not known. Clonal size and the V and J genes are those of that table, whereas D and trimming came from the DNA. For this sample the table gives about 370,000 clones, of which about 91% were detected only once. The top ten hold 1.9% of the sample.

The treatment or condition label on this specimen signifies: 19 received Ad26.COV2.S at low or high dose, single or two shots; 5 received placebo; per-sample allocation not given. Repertoires of vaccine and placebo recipients were sequenced from samples taken on day 63 after the first injection. Between 29 July and 7 August 2020, Cohort 1b enrolled fewer than 30 adults aged 18-55 years at one site in Boston, USA. Ad26.COV2.S was a replication-incompetent adenovirus type 26 vector expressing a prefusion-stabilized SARS-CoV-2 spike protein from the original Wuhan strain. Germline trimming amounts to 4 bases on V and 4 bases on J, with 1 as the count of junction bases outside the gene matches. The CDR3 covers 13 residues, taking in both the cysteine and the phenylalanine. Of the read, only the CDR3 DNA is kept; its 39 bases are in frame from base 1. Reading the germline V gene gives CDR1 ENHRY and CDR2 SYGVKD.

With respect to this clone: It has no known antigen specificity. No base quality information exists; no much larger clone differs at one position.

The clonotype originates from a person between 18 and 65 years old who received the Ad26.COV2.S COVID-19 vaccine or a placebo. The chain joins TRBV10-3 to TRBJ2-4; TRBD2 fits 7 bases in the junction. Sequencing was performed on peripheral blood, taken in a trial of Ad26.COV2.S vaccine versus placebo. CDR3 loop: CAISGEGKNIQYF. The DNA is as follows: TGTGCCATCAGTGGGGAGGGGAAAAACATTCAGTACTTC.